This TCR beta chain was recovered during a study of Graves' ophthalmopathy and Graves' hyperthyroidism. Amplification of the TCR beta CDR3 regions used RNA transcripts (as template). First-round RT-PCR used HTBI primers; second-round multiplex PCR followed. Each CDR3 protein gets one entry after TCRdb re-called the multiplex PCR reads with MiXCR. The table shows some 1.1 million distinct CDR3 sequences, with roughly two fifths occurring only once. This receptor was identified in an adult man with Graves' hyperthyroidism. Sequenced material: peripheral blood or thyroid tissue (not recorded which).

CDR3 loop: CSARDTPYSNQPQHF. Written as DNA, the CDR3 is TGCAGTGCTAGAGATACGCCGTATAGCAATCAGCCCCAGCATTTT. This chain connects TRBV20-1 to TRBJ1-5; no clear D. Trimming removed 0 bases from V and 0 bases from J, with 9 bases in between. CDR3 length equals 15 residues. Germline lookup yields CDR1 DFQATT and CDR2 SNEGSKA (reference sequence).